This T cell receptor beta chain derives from a study of blood T cells in healthy people across ages. Regarding the study as a whole: There were more naive CD4+ cells and higher diversity in long-lived donors than in aged donors. Age showed a roughly linear inverse relationship with TCR beta diversity per million T cells.

Through a sample-barcoded 5' primer and a J-beta primer mix, a second PCR was run for roughly 7 to 11 cycles. MiXCR was run by TCRdb on the 5' RACE reads, yielding one entry per CDR3 protein. The table lists over 1,300,000 distinct CDR3 sequences, approximately 59% of them singletons. Concerning this clonotype: Its antigen is not identified.

Sequencing was performed on blood. The origin of this receptor is a man aged 18 to 30 in good health.

CDR3 amino acids: CSAATLGSSYNEQFF. The CDR3 DNA follows: TGCAGTGCTGCCACCTTGGGGAGCTCCTACAATGAGCAGTTCTTC. V usage is TRBV20-1 and J usage is TRBJ2-1, with a weak D call TRBD2 (5 bases). Trimming took off 5 bases at V and 0 bases at J, with 14 bases between the two ends. The CDR3 covers 15 residues. From germline, CDR1 is DFQATT and CDR2 SNEGSKA (reference sequence).